This T cell receptor (beta chain) was retrieved from a study of T cell responses to AZD1222 COVID-19 vaccine. V lost 2 bases, J lost 2 bases, and 10 bases lay in between. The length of the CDR3 is 15 residues. Germline CDR1 reads ENHRY; CDR2 reads SYGVKD. Assay: immunoSEQ multiplex PCR; the TCRdb copy retains only in-frame clones and omits some. Found here are approximately 70,000 clones, 80% to 90% of them singletons; the top ten hold 5.4%. The TCR was taken from an adult in good health. The V gene is TRBV10-3, the J gene TRBJ2-1; either TRBD1 or TRBD2 may supply D (6 bases each). The sequencing used peripheral blood, collected on day 0 of AZD1222 vaccination. As DNA, the CDR3 is TGTGCCATCAGTGAGGGTGGGGGGCCCTACAATGAGCAGTTCTTC. Its translation: CAISEGGGPYNEQFF.